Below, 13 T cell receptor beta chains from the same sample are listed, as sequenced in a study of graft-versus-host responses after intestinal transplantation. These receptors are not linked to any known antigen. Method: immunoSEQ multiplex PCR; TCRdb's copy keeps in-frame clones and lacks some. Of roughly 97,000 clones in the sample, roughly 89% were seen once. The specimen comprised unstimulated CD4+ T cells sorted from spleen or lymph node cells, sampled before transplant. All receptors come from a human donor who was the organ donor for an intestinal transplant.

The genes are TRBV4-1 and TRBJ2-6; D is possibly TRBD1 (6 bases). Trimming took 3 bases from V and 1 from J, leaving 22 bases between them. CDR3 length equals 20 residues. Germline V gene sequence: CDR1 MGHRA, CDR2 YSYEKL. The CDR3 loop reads CASSHPVGDISRSGANVLTF. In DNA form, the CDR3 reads TGCGCCAGCAGCCACCCCGTCGGGGACATATCTCGTTCTGGGGCCAACGTCCTGACTTTC.

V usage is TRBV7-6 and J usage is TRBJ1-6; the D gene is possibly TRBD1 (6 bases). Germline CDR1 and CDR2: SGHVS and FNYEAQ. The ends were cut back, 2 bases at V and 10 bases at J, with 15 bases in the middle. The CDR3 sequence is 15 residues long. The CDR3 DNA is TGTGCCAGCAGCTTACGTTCAGGGGCGCAATCACCCCTCCACTTT. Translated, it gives CASSLRSGAQSPLHF.

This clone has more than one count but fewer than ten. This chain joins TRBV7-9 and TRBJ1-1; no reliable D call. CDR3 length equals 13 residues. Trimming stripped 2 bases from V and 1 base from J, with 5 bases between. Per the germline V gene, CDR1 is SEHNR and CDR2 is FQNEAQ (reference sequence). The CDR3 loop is CASSLLANTEAFF. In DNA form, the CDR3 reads TGTGCCAGCAGCTTACTGGCGAACACTGAAGCTTTCTTT. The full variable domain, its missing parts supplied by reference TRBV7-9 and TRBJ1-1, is DTGVSQNPRHKITKRGQNVTFRCDPISEHNRLYWYRQTLGQGPEFLTYFQNEAQLEKSRLLSDRFSAERPKGSFSTLEIQRTEQGDSAMYLCASSLLANTEAFFGQGTRLTVV.

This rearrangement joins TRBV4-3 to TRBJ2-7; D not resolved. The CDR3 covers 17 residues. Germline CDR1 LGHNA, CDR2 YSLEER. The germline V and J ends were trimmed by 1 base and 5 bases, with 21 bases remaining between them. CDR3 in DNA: TGCGCCAGCAGCCAAGCCTGGTCCACCGGCAGGTTACACGAGCAGTACTTC. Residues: CASSQAWSTGRLHEQYF.

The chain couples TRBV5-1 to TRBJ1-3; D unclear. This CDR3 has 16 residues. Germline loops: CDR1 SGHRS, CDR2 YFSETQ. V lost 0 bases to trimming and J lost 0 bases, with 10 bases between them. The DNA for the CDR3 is TGCGCCAGCAGCTTGGGCCGGGTCCGCTCTGGAAACACCATATATTTT. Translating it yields CASSLGRVRSGNTIYF.

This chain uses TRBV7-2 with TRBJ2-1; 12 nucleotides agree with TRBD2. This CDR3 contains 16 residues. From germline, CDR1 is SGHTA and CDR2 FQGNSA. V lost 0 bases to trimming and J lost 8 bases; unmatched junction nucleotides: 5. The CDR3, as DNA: TGTGCCAGCAGCTTAGCCCCCCTAGCGGGGGGGGATGAGCAGTTCTTC. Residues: CASSLAPLAGGDEQFF.

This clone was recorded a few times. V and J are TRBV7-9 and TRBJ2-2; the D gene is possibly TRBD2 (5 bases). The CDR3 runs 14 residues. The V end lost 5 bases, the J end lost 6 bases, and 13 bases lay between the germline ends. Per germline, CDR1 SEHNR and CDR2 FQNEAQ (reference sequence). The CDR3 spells CASSLSLGAGELFF. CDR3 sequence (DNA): TGTGCCAGCAGCCTATCTCTCGGGGCCGGGGAGCTGTTTTTT.

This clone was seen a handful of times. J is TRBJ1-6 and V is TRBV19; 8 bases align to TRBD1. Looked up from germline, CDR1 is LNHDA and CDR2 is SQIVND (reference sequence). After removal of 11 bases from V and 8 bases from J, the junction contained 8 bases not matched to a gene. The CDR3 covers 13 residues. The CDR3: CAGGQGPYSPLHF. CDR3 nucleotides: TGTGCCGGCGGACAGGGACCTTATTCACCCCTCCACTTT.

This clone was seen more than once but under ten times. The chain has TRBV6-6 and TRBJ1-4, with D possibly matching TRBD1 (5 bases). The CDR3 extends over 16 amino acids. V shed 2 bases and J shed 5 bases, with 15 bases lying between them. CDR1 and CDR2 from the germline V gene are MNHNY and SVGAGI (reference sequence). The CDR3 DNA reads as TGTGCCAGCAGTTACCCCCGGGGGACGGGAAATGAAAAACTGTTTTTT. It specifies CASSYPRGTGNEKLFF.

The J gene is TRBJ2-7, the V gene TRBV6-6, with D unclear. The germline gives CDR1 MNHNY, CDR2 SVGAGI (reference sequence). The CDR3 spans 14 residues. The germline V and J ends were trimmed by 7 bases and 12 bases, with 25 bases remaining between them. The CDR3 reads CASTTTLTRPGWYF. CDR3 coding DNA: TGTGCCAGCACCACCACACTAACACGTCCTGGATGGTACTTC.

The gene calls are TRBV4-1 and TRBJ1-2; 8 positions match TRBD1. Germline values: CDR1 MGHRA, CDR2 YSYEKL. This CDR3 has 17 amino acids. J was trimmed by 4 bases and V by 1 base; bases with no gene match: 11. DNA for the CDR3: TGCGCCAGCAGCCAAGGGGGTTCCGGGACAGGCCCCTATGGCTACACCTTC. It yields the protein CASSQGGSGTGPYGYTF.

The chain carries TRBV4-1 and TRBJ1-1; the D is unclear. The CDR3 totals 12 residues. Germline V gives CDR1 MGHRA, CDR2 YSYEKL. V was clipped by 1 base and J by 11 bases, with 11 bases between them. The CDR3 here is CASSQVGLRAFF. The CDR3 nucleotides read TGCGCCAGCAGCCAAGTTGGGCTTAGGGCTTTCTTT.

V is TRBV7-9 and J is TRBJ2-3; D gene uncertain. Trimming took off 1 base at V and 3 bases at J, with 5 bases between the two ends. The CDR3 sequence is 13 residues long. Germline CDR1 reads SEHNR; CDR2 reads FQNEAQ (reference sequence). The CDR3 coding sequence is TGTGCCAGCAGCTTAGTATCGACAGATACGCAGTATTTT. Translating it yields CASSLVSTDTQYF.